Below are 8 T cell receptor beta chains sequenced from a single sample in a study of shared clonotypes between healthy human individuals. TCRdb's table, derived via immunoSEQ multiplex PCR, lists solely in-frame clones and lacks some. Seen here are approximately 500,000 clones, around 74% observed once, and the top ten hold over 10%. Sequences were obtained from PBMCs. The origin of the receptors is a woman between 40 and 55 years old in good health. Some clones in this sample may be carry-over from other donors' samples.

The chain links TRBV7-2 to TRBJ1-2, with unresolved D. The CDR3 is 17 amino acids. Trimming removed 2 bases at V and 5 bases at J, with 21 bases between. Germline V gene lookup returns CDR1 SGHTA and CDR2 FQGNSA. The CDR3 nucleotides are TGTGCCAGCAGCTTAAGCCCCGGGTCTCCATCATCGTATGGCTACACCTTC. Its translation: CASSLSPGSPSSYGYTF.

Turning to this clone: A much larger clone differs from this one at a single base, so this may be a read error. This chain links TRBV19 with TRBJ2-6; D possibly corresponds to TRBD1 (7 bases). The V and J ends lost 3 bases and 2 bases respectively, with 11 bases between them. The CDR3 length is 16 residues. The V gene's germline CDR1 is LNHDA and CDR2 SQIVND (reference sequence). The CDR3 spells CASSIGRGAGANVLTF. For the CDR3, the DNA is TGTGCCAGTAGTATCGGCAGGGGGGCTGGGGCCAACGTCCTGACTTTC.

The V call is TRBV2, the J call TRBJ2-7; D may match TRBD1 or TRBD2 (5 bases each). The CDR3 runs 14 residues. Germline V lookup: CDR1 SNHLY, CDR2 FYNNEI. V lost 5 bases and J lost 2, with 13 bases in between. The CDR3 reads CASSSGTYPYEQYF. The CDR3 bases are TGTGCCAGCAGTTCCGGGACCTATCCCTACGAGCAGTACTTC. Supplemented by reference TRBV2 and TRBJ2-7, the full variable domain reads EPEVTQTPSHQVTQMGQEVILRCVPISNHLYFYWYRQILGQKVEFLVSFYNNEISEKSEIFDDQFSVERPDGSNFTLKIRSTKLEDSAMYFCASSSGTYPYEQYFGPGTRLTVT.

The genes are TRBV6-1 and TRBJ2-5, with unresolved D. Germline CDR1 and CDR2: MNHNS and SASEGT. The CDR3 runs to 14 residues. With 1 base removed from V and 1 base from J, the gap between germline ends came to 7 bases. CDR3 sequence: CASSEVGSQETQYF. CDR3 DNA sequence: TGTGCCAGCAGTGAAGTTGGTAGCCAAGAGACCCAGTACTTC.

The chain is built from TRBV2 and TRBJ1-4, with D tentatively TRBD1 (5 bases). V gave up 6 bases and J gave up 3 bases, with 5 bases separating them. Germline assignment: CDR1 SNHLY and CDR2 FYNNEI. This CDR3 comprises 12 residues. The CDR3 nucleotides read TGTGCCAGCAGCAGGGCTAATGAAAAACTGTTTTTT. Translation: CASSRANEKLFF.

This sequence joins TRBV6-4 and TRBJ2-3; tentative D call: TRBD1 (5 bases). V lost 0 bases to trimming and J lost 6 bases, with 10 bases between them. The CDR3 extends over 14 amino acids. Germline CDR1 reads MRHNA; CDR2 reads SNTAGT. The CDR3 DNA reads TGTGCCAGCAGTGACTCCCAGGGTAGGGATACGCAGTATTTT. Residues: CASSDSQGRDTQYF.

The rearrangement links TRBV5-6 to TRBJ1-2; tentative D call: TRBD1 (5 bases). From germline, CDR1 is SGHDT and CDR2 YYEEEE. The CDR3 length is 13 residues. Between the trimmed V and J ends, which lost 1 base and 7 bases, there was a span of 11 bases. The CDR3 here is CASSLQGFSGYTF. The CDR3 region has the DNA TGTGCCAGCAGCTTGCAGGGATTCTCTGGCTACACCTTC.

This clone has a handful of counts. This chain links TRBV9 with TRBJ2-7; 9 nucleotides agree with TRBD2. Per germline, CDR1 SGDLS and CDR2 YYNGEE. CDR3 length equals 14 residues. The V and J ends lost 4 bases and 4 bases, in that order; junction bases with no gene match: 6. The CDR3 DNA sequence: TGTGCCAGCAGCCCACGACTAGCGGAGTACGAGCAGTACTTC. It specifies CASSPRLAEYEQYF.